These T cell receptor beta chains were read from a single sample in a study of shared clonotypes between healthy human individuals. The protocol was immunoSEQ multiplex PCR, while the TCRdb copy is restricted to in-frame clones and leaves out a portion. The table lists hundreds of thousands of clones, around 78% of them singletons, with 1.5% to 2% in the top ten. Input material: memory CD4+ T cells sorted from blood. The source of these receptors is a young woman in good health. Both conserved end residues are part of each CDR3. A D gene is named only where the DNA matches it firmly. The listing skips clone size in some rows; elsewhere it reads once, few, many or a size class.

V gene: TRBV5-1; D gene: TRBD2; J gene: TRBJ2-5; clone size: .; CDR3 protein: CASSLVLAGEEETQYF
V gene: TRBV5-6; D gene: TRBD1; J gene: TRBJ1-1; clone size: .; CDR3 protein: CASSPLDRAEAFF
V gene: TRBV4-1; D gene: TRBD1; J gene: TRBJ1-1; clone size: .; CDR3 protein: CASSHGQGANTEAFF
V gene: TRBV5-1; D gene: TRBD2; J gene: TRBJ2-3; clone size: .; CDR3 protein: CASSFAGGTDTQYF
V gene: TRBV11-2; D gene: TRBD1; J gene: TRBJ1-5; clone size: .; CDR3 protein: CASSLSRGRPQHF
V gene: TRBV5-4; D gene: .; J gene: TRBJ2-1; clone size: .; CDR3 protein: CASSLMLSDNEQFF
V gene: TRBV19; D gene: TRBD1; J gene: TRBJ2-2; clone size: few; CDR3 protein: CASSVQGNGELFF
V gene: TRBV10-2; D gene: .; J gene: TRBJ1-4; clone size: .; CDR3 protein: CASSENSATNEKLFF
V gene: TRBV7-2; D gene: .; J gene: TRBJ1-1; clone size: .; CDR3 protein: CATMRGPGTEAFF
V gene: TRBV9; D gene: TRBD2; J gene: TRBJ2-1; clone size: .; CDR3 protein: CASTRLAGSTYNEQFF
V gene: TRBV10-3; D gene: TRBD1; J gene: TRBJ2-1; clone size: .; CDR3 protein: CAISATGGYNEQFF
V gene: TRBV10-3; D gene: .; J gene: TRBJ1-3; clone size: .; CDR3 protein: CATRGTEDSGNTIYF
V gene: TRBV27; D gene: .; J gene: TRBJ2-6; clone size: .; CDR3 protein: CASSPPGFSGANVLTF
V gene: TRBV6-5; D gene: TRBD1; J gene: TRBJ1-2; clone size: .; CDR3 protein: CASRKDRGIYGYTF
V gene: TRBV30; D gene: TRBD2; J gene: TRBJ2-1; clone size: .; CDR3 protein: CAWRAGTFNEQFF
V gene: TRBV10-1; D gene: TRBD1; J gene: TRBJ2-1; clone size: .; CDR3 protein: CASSTRQGGYNEQFF
V gene: TRBV27; D gene: .; J gene: TRBJ2-7; clone size: .; CDR3 protein: CASSMFGQNVEQYF
V gene: TRBV6-6; D gene: .; J gene: TRBJ2-3; clone size: .; CDR3 protein: CASSARGLFTDTQYF
V gene: TRBV29-1; D gene: .; J gene: TRBJ2-5; clone size: .; CDR3 protein: CSVEAQGFETQYF
V gene: TRBV5-4; D gene: .; J gene: TRBJ2-7; clone size: .; CDR3 protein: CASSLDQGWYEQYF
V gene: TRBV2; D gene: .; J gene: TRBJ2-5; clone size: .; CDR3 protein: CASSEVEGQTQYF
V gene: TRBV6-1; D gene: TRBD2; J gene: TRBJ2-3; clone size: .; CDR3 protein: CASSSSGDTQYF
V gene: TRBV7-9; D gene: TRBD2; J gene: TRBJ2-2; clone size: .; CDR3 protein: CASSLGTSFADTGELFF
V gene: TRBV7-9; D gene: TRBD2; J gene: TRBJ2-3; clone size: .; CDR3 protein: CASQPLAGVSDTQYF
V gene: TRBV28; D gene: TRBD2; J gene: TRBJ2-7; clone size: many; CDR3 protein: CASSPQVAGIYEQYF
V gene: TRBV27; D gene: TRBD2; J gene: TRBJ2-1; clone size: .; CDR3 protein: CASRPQVGSGRFHNEQFF
V gene: TRBV29-1; D gene: .; J gene: TRBJ2-3; clone size: .; CDR3 protein: CSVETRQLRGTDTQYF
V gene: TRBV2; D gene: .; J gene: TRBJ2-6; clone size: few; CDR3 protein: CARGALGANVLTF
V gene: TRBV19; D gene: .; J gene: TRBJ1-5; clone size: .; CDR3 protein: CASSTRLSGANQPQHF
V gene: TRBV2; D gene: TRBD1; J gene: TRBJ1-1; clone size: .; CDR3 protein: CASSEFLDREAFF
V gene: TRBV7-9; D gene: .; J gene: TRBJ2-6; clone size: once; CDR3 protein: CASSRDTHSGANVLTF
V gene: TRBV10-1; D gene: .; J gene: TRBJ2-5; clone size: .; CDR3 protein: CASSDPGQETQYF
V gene: TRBV28; D gene: .; J gene: TRBJ1-5; clone size: .; CDR3 protein: CASYSPGGNQPQHF
V gene: TRBV7-2; D gene: TRBD1; J gene: TRBJ2-7; clone size: .; CDR3 protein: CASSFRDRAYEQYF
V gene: TRBV30; D gene: TRBD1; J gene: TRBJ1-2; clone size: .; CDR3 protein: CAWADRSPSGYTF
V gene: TRBV5-1; D gene: TRBD2; J gene: TRBJ2-7; clone size: many; CDR3 protein: CASSPPTSGSYEQYF
V gene: TRBV19; D gene: .; J gene: TRBJ1-5; clone size: few; CDR3 protein: CASSMRGNNQPQHF
V gene: TRBV7-9; D gene: .; J gene: TRBJ2-1; clone size: .; CDR3 protein: CASSLALAESSYNEQFF
V gene: TRBV6-5; D gene: .; J gene: TRBJ1-3; clone size: .; CDR3 protein: CASSYPGHSGNTIYF
V gene: TRBV7-8; D gene: .; J gene: TRBJ2-1; clone size: .; CDR3 protein: CASSLTIYNEQFF
V gene: TRBV7-2; D gene: .; J gene: TRBJ1-3; clone size: .; CDR3 protein: CASSKSVWTSGNTIYF
V gene: TRBV10-3; D gene: .; J gene: TRBJ2-7; clone size: many; CDR3 protein: CAIRKGDYEQYF
V gene: TRBV7-2; D gene: .; J gene: TRBJ2-7; clone size: .; CDR3 protein: CASSLAPGSKKGGGYPYEQYF
V gene: TRBV28; D gene: TRBD2; J gene: TRBJ2-7; clone size: .; CDR3 protein: CASSYTSGSLGEQYF
V gene: TRBV19; D gene: .; J gene: TRBJ1-5; clone size: .; CDR3 protein: CASRSANSNQPQHF
V gene: TRBV19; D gene: TRBD2; J gene: TRBJ2-1; clone size: few; CDR3 protein: CASATAGGDEQFF
V gene: TRBV11-2; D gene: .; J gene: TRBJ2-1; clone size: once; CDR3 protein: CASSFVLAENEQFF
V gene: TRBV27; D gene: TRBD1; J gene: TRBJ2-7; clone size: .; CDR3 protein: CASSSPGQGAYEQYF
V gene: TRBV4-2; D gene: .; J gene: TRBJ1-1; clone size: .; CDR3 protein: CASSPRPGPQGTEAFF
V gene: TRBV25-1; D gene: .; J gene: TRBJ2-2; clone size: .; CDR3 protein: CASSHSARTGELFF